This T cell receptor (beta chain) was recovered during a study of regulatory T cells in long-lasting Graves disease. Study-level points and caveats: Relative to newly diagnosed Graves' patients, persistent ones had lower TCR diversity. Analysis covered peripheral blood alone, not thyroid tissue.

Ten or more counts support this clonotype. The antigen is unknown. J lost 7 bases, V lost 6 bases, and 7 bases had no gene match. Germline V gene lookup returns CDR1 SNHLY and CDR2 FYNNEI. The CDR3 has 14 residues. The time point: persistent/refractory GD, antithyroid drugs over 5 years with positive TRAb. Isolated PBMC RNA provided the starting material for the TCR library. The diagnosis of Graves' disease used American Thyroid Association guidelines. The TCR beta library used iRepertoire HTBI primers with Arm-PCR amplification of CDR3. From the multiplex PCR reads, TCRdb called clonotypes with MiXCR, one entry per CDR3 protein. The repertoire holds roughly 400,000 distinct CDR3 sequences, with around 20% as singletons.

The input for sequencing was peripheral blood mononuclear cells (PBMCs), taken when the disease was refractory, from a patient treated with antithyroid drugs. This chain links TRBV2 with TRBJ2-2; 8 bases match TRBD1. This receptor was obtained from a female donor with Graves disease. CDR3 nucleotide sequence: TGTGCCAGCAGGGCGGACAGGGAGGTCGGGGAGCTGTTTTTT. Translating gives CASRADREVGELFF.